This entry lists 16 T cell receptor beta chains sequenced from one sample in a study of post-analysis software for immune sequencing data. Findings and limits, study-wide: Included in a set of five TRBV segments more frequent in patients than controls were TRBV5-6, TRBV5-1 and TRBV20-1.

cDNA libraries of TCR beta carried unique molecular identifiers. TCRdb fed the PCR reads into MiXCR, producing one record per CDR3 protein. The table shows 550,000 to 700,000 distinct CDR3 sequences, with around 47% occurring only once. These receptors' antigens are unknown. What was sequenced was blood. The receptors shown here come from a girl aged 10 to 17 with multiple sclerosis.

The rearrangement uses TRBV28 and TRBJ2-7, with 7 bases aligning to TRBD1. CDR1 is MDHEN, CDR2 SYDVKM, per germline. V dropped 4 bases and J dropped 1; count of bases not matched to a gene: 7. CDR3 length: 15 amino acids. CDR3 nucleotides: TGTGCCAGCAGTTCCCCAGGGGGTGGATCCTACGAGCAGTACTTC. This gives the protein CASSSPGGGSYEQYF.

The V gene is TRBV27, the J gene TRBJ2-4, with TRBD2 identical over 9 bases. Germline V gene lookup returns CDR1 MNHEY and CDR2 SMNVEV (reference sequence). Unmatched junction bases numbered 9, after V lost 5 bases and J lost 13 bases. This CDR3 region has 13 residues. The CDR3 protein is CASSATSGLGQYF. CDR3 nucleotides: TGTGCCAGCAGTGCGACTAGCGGTTTGGGACAGTACTTC.

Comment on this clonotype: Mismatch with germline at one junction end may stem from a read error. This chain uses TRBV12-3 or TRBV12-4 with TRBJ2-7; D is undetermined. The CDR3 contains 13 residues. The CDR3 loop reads CTSSTDGSYEQYF. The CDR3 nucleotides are TGTACCAGCAGTACTGACGGATCCTACGAGCAGTACTTC.

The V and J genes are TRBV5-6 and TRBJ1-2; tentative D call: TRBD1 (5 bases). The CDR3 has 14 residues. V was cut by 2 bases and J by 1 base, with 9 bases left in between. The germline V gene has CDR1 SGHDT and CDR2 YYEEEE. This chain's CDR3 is CASSFTRVNYGYTF. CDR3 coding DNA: TGTGCCAGCAGCTTTACCAGGGTTAACTATGGCTACACCTTC. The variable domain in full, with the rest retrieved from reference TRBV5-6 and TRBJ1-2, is DAGVTQSPTHLIKTRGQQVTLRCSPKSGHDTVSWYQQALGQGPQFIFQYYEEEERQRGNFPDRFSGHQFPNYSSELNVNALLLGDSALYLCASSFTRVNYGYTFGSGTRLTVV.

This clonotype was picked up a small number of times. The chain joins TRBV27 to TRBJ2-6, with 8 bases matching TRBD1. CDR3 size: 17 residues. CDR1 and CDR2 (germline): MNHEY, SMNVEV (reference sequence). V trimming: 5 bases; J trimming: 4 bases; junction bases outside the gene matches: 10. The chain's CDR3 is CASSRGQGLVGANVLTF. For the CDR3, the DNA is TGTGCCAGCAGTCGTGGACAGGGCTTGGTGGGGGCCAACGTCCTGACTTTC.

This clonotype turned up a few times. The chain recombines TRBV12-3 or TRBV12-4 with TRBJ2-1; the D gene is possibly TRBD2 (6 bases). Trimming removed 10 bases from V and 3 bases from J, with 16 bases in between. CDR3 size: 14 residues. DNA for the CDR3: TGTGCCACCGGGAGTCTAGTACTCTACAATGAGCAGTTCTTC. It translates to CATGSLVLYNEQFF.

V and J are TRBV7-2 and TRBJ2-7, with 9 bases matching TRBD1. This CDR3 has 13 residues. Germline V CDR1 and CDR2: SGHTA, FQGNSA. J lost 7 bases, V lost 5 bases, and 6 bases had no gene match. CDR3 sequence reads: CASSLGGQGEQYF. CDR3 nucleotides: TGTGCCAGCAGCCTCGGAGGACAGGGGGAGCAGTACTTC.

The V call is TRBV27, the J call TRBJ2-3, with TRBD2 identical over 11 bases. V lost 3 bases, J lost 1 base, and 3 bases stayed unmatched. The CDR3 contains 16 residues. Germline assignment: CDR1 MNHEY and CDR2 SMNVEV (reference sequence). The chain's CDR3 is CASSLMTSGGTDTQYF. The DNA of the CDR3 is TGTGCCAGCAGTTTGATGACTAGCGGGGGCACAGATACGCAGTATTTT.

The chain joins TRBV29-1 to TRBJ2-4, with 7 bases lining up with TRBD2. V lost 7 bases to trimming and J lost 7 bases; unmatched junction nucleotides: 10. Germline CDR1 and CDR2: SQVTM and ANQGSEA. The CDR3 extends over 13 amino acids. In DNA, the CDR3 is TGCAGCGGGGGGGTGAGGGGAGGGAACATTCAGTACTTC. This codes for CSGGVRGGNIQYF.

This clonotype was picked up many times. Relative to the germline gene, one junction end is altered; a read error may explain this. The CDR3: CASSSAGLYEQYF. For the CDR3, the DNA is TGCGCCAGCAGCTCGGCAGGCTTATACGAGCAGTACTTC. V is TRBV12-3 or TRBV12-4 and J is TRBJ2-7; D is unresolved. This CDR3 comprises 13 residues.

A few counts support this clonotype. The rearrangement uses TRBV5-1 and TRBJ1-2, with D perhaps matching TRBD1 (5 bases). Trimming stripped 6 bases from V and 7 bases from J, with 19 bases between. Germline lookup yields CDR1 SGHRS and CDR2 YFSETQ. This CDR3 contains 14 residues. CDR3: CASTSGGAGGGYTF. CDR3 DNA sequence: TGCGCCAGCACCTCCGGTGGGGCTGGAGGTGGCTACACCTTC.

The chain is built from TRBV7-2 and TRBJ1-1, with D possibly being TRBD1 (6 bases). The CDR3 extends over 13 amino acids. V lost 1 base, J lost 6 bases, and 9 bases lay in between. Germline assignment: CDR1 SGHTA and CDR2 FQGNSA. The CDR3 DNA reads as TGTGCCAGCAGCTTAGGGGGACAACCTGAAGCTTTCTTT. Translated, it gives CASSLGGQPEAFF.

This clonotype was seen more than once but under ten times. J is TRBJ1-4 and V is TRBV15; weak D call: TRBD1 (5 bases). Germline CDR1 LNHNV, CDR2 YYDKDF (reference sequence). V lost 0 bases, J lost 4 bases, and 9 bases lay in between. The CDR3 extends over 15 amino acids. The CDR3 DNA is TGTGCCACCAGCAGAGATAAGGGGTTTAATGAAAAACTGTTTTTT. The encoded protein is CATSRDKGFNEKLFF.

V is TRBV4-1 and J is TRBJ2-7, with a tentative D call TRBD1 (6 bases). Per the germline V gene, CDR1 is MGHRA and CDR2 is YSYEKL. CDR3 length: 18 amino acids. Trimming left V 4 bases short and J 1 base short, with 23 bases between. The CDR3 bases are TGCGCCAGCAGCCTTAAGAGGGTGAATCGGACAGTTTCCTACGAGCAGTACTTC. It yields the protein CASSLKRVNRTVSYEQYF.

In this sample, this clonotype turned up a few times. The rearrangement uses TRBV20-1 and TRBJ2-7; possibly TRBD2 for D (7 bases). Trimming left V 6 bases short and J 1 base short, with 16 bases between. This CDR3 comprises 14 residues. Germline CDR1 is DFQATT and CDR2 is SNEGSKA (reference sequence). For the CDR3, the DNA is TGCAGTGCCCCTTCGAGGGGGGGATCCTACGAGCAGTACTTC. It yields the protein CSAPSRGGSYEQYF.

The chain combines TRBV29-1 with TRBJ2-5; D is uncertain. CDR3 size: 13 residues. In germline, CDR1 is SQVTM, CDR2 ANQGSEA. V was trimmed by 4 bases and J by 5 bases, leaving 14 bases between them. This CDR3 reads CSVGGRARETQYF. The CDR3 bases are TGCAGCGTTGGGGGTCGGGCTCGGGAGACCCAGTACTTC. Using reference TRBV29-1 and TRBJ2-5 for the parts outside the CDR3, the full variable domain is SAVISQKPSRDICQRGTSLTIQCQVDSQVTMMFWYRQQPGQSLTLIATANQGSEATYESGFVIDKFPISRPNLTFSTLTVSNMSPEDSSIYLCSVGGRARETQYFGPGTRLLVL.